This T cell receptor beta chain stems from a study of OX40 agonist ivuxolimab in advanced cancers. Using immunoSEQ multiplex PCR, the repertoire was profiled, and TCRdb retains in-frame clones only, with some absent. The table has 20,000 to 25,000 clones, 85% to 90% seen once. Only a few counts were recorded for this clone. The CDR3 runs 16 residues. Trimming took 7 bases from V and 6 from J; bases not matched to a gene: 14. Germline V lookup: CDR1 SQVTM, CDR2 ANQGSEA. The TCR sequence derives from an adult with an advanced solid tumor such as melanoma, head and neck, liver or kidney cancer. The rearrangement uses TRBV29-1 and TRBJ2-2; 10 bases align to TRBD1. The material was CD4+ or CD8+ T cells sorted from blood, obtained in a trial of the OX40 agonist ivuxolimab. The CDR3 is CSAYRSTGGAAGELFF. In DNA form, the CDR3 reads TGCAGCGCGTACCGTTCGACAGGGGGCGCGGCCGGGGAGCTGTTTTTT.